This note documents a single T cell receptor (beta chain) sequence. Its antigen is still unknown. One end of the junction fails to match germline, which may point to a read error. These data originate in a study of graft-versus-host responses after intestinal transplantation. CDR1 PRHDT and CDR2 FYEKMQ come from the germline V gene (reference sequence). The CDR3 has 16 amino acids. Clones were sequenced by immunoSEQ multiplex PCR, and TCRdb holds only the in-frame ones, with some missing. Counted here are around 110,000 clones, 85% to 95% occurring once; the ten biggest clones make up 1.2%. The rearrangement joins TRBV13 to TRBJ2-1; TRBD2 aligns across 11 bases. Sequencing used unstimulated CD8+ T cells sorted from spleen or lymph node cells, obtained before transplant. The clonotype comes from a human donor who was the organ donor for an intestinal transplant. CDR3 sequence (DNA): TGTGCCAGCAGCCTAGGTAGCGGGAGGGACTACAATGAGCAGTTCTTC. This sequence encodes CASSLGSGRDYNEQFF.